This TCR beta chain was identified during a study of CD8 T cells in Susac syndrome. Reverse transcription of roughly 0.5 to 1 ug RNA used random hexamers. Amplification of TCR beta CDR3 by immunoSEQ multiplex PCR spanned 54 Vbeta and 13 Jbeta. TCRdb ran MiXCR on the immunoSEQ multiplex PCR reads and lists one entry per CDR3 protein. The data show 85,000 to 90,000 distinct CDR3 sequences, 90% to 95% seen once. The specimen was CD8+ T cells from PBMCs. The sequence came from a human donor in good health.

The CDR3 nucleotides are TGTGCCAGCAGCTTAGAGGACGGAGCTAACTATGGCTACACCTTC. It yields the protein CASSLEDGANYGYTF. This chain uses TRBV7-8 with TRBJ1-2; no clear D gene. The CDR3 spans 15 residues. V dropped 1 base and J dropped 0 bases, with 9 bases sitting between them. Germline V lookup: CDR1 SGHVS, CDR2 FQNEAQ.